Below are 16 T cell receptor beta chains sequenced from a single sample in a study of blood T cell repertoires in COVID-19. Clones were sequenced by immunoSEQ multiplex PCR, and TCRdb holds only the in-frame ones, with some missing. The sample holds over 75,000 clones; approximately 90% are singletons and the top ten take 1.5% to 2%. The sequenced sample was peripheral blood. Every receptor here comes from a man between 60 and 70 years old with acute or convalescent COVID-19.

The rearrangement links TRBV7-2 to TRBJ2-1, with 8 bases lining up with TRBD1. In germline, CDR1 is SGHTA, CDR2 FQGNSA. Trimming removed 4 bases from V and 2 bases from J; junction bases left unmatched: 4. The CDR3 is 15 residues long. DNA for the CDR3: TGTGCCAGCAGCTCTAACAGGGGGACCTACAATGAGCAGTTCTTC. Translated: CASSSNRGTYNEQFF. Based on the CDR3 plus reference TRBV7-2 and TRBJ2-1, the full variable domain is GAGVSQSPSNKVTEKGKDVELRCDPISGHTALYWYRQSLGQGLEFLIYFQGNSAPDKSGLPSDRFSAERTGGSVSTLTIQRTQQEDSAVYLCASSSNRGTYNEQFFGPGTRLTVL.

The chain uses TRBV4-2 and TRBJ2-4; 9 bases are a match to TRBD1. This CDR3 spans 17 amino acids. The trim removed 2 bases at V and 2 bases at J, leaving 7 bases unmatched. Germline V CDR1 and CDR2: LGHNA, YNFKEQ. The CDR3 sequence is CASSQPQGAETKNIQYF. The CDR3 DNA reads TGTGCCAGCAGCCAACCACAGGGGGCGGAGACCAAAAACATTCAGTACTTC.

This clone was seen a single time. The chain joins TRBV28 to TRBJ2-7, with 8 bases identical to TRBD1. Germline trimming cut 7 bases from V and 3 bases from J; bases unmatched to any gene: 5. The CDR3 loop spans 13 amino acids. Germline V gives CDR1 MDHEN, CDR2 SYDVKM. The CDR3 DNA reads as TGTGCCAGCACTCGACAGGGGCTCTACGAGCAGTACTTC. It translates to CASTRQGLYEQYF. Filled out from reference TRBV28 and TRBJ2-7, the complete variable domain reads DVKVTQSSRYLVKRTGEKVFLECVQDMDHENMFWYRQDPGLGLRLIYFSYDVKMKEKGDIPEGYSVSREKKERFSLILESASTNQTSMYLCASTRQGLYEQYFGPGTRLTVT.

The CDR3: CASTPPEGAGYTF. The CDR3 nucleotides read TGTGCCAGCACCCCTCCGGAGGGAGCTGGCTACACCTTC. This chain links TRBV28 with TRBJ1-2; no reliable D call. CDR3 length: 13 amino acids. Deletions cut 7 bases from V and 7 bases from J, with 16 bases between. Germline V lookup: CDR1 MDHEN, CDR2 SYDVKM.

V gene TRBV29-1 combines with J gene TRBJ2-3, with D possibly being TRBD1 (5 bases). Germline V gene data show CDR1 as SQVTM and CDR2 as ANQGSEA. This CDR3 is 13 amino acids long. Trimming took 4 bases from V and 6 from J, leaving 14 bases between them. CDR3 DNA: TGCAGCGTTGTAAGGTACTCAGGGGATACGCAGTATTTT. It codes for CSVVRYSGDTQYF.

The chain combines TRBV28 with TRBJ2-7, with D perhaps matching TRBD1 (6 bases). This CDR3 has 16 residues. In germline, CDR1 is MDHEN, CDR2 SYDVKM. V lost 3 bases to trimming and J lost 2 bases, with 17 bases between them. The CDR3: CASSFVPTGRAYEQYF. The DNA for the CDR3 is TGTGCCAGCAGTTTCGTCCCCACAGGGAGAGCCTACGAGCAGTACTTC.

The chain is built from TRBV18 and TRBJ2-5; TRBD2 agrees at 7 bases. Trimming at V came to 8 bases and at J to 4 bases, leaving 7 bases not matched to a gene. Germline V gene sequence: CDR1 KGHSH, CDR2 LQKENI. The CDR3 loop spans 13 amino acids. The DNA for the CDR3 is TGTGCCAGCCGAGGTGCTAGCGGAGAGACCCAGTACTTC. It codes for CASRGASGETQYF.

DNA of the CDR3: TGTGCCAGCAGCAAAAGGCTAGCAGAGACCCAGTACTTC. It yields the protein CASSKRLAETQYF. The V and J genes are TRBV11-2 and TRBJ2-5; possible D gene TRBD2, 5 bases. The CDR3 covers 13 residues. Germline lookup yields CDR1 SGHAT and CDR2 FQNNGV. The ends were cut back, 5 bases at V and 4 bases at J, with 11 bases in the middle. Full variable domain (remainder filled in from reference TRBV11-2 and TRBJ2-5): EAGVAQSPRYKIIEKRQSVAFWCNPISGHATLYWYQQILGQGPKLLIQFQNNGVVDDSQLPKDRFSAERLKGVDSTLKIQPAKLEDSAVYLCASSKRLAETQYFGPGTRLLVL.

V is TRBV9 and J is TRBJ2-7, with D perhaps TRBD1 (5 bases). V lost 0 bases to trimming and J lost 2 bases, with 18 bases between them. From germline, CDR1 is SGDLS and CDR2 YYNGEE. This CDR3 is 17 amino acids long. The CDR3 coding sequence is TGTGCCAGCAGCGTAGGAGCAGGACACCGTATACCCTACGAGCAGTACTTC. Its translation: CASSVGAGHRIPYEQYF.

The CDR3 sequence is CASSQVQGARYTF. CDR3 DNA: TGTGCCAGCAGCCAAGTTCAGGGGGCGCGGTACACCTTC. This chain links TRBV3-1 (or the pseudogene TRBV3-2) with TRBJ1-2, with 8 nucleotides matching TRBD1. Germline V gives CDR1 LGHDT, CDR2 YNNKEL (reference sequence). The CDR3 extends over 13 amino acids. V lost 1 base and J lost 11; bases outside the gene matches: 6.

The CDR3 DNA reads TGCACCAGCAGCCAAGACCAGATCTCTTGGTTGAACACTGAAGCTTTCTTT. Amino acids: CTSSQDQISWLNTEAFF. The chain has TRBV1 and TRBJ1-1; the DNA was not used to check the table's D call, TRBD1. TRBV1 is a recognized pseudogene. The CDR3 runs 17 residues.

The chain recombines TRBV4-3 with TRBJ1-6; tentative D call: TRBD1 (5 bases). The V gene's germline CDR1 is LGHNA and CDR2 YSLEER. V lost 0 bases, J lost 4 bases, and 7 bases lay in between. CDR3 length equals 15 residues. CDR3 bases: TGCGCCAGCAGCCAAGAGGGGGGGTATAATTCACCCCTCCACTTT. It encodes CASSQEGGYNSPLHF.

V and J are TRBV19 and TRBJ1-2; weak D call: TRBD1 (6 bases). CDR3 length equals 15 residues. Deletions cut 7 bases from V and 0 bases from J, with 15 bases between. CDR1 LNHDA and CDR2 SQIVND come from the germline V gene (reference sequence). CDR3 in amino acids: CASIPGHEANYGYTF. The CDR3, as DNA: TGTGCCAGTATTCCGGGACACGAAGCTAACTATGGCTACACCTTC.

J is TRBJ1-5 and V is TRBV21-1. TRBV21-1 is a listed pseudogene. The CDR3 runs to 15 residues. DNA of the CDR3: TGTGCCAGCAGCAAAGTTGGGAGGCCCCGGGAACCCCAGCATTTT. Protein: CASSKVGRPREPQHF.

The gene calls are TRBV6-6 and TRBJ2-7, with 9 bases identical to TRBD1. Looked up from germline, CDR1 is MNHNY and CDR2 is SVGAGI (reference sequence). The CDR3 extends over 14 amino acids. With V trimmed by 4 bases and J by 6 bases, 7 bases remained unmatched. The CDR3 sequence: CASSFTGTGIEQYF. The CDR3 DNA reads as TGTGCCAGCAGTTTTACCGGGACAGGGATCGAGCAGTACTTC.

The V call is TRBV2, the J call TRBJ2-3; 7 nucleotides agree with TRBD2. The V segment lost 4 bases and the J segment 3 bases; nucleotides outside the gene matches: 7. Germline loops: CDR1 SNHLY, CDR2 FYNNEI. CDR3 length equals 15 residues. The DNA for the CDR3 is TGTGCCAGCAGTGGGACTAGTCCAAGAACAGATACGCAGTATTTT. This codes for CASSGTSPRTDTQYF.